The 28 T cell receptor beta chains given below trace back to one sample, sequenced in a study of T cell repertoires in cytomegalovirus infection. Each CDR3 protein is one row after TCRdb ran MiXCR on the reads. The sample consists of 900,000 to 950,000 distinct CDR3 sequences, approximately 31% of them appearing once. Their antigen targets remain unknown. Sequenced material: cultured CD8+ T cells from PBMCs, taken from culture after CMV antigen stimulation. The receptors were sampled from a human donor in good health (CMV status not recorded). Some clones in this sample may be carry-over from other donors' samples.

The V gene is TRBV12-3 or TRBV12-4, the J gene TRBJ2-1; 8 bases map to TRBD2. The CDR3 spans 20 residues. Unmatched junction bases numbered 19, after V lost 6 bases and J lost 0 bases. The CDR3 region has the DNA TGTGCCAGCAGAGATTCGCCGGGACTAGTGGGGGGGAGCTCCTACAATGAGCAGTTCTTC. It codes for CASRDSPGLVGGSSYNEQFF.

The V call is TRBV5-6, the J call TRBJ1-1; D gene uncertain. The CDR3 consists of 14 residues. V gave up 2 bases and J gave up 0 bases, with 8 bases separating them. Per the germline V gene, CDR1 is SGHDT and CDR2 is YYEEEE. In DNA, the CDR3 is TGTGCCAGCAGCTTTAAAGGCATGAACACTGAAGCTTTCTTT. Protein: CASSFKGMNTEAFF.

The chain employs TRBV7-9 and TRBJ2-5; no definite D call. Deletions cut 5 bases from V and 5 bases from J, with 15 bases between. CDR1 SEHNR and CDR2 FQNEAQ come from the germline V gene (reference sequence). This CDR3 has 14 residues. Here the CDR3 reads CASSPPASRETQYF. The DNA for the CDR3 is TGTGCCAGCAGCCCCCCGGCGTCGCGGGAGACCCAGTACTTC. Using reference TRBV7-9 and TRBJ2-5 for the parts outside the CDR3, the full variable domain is DTGVSQNPRHKITKRGQNVTFRCDPISEHNRLYWYRQTLGQGPEFLTYFQNEAQLEKSRLLSDRFSAERPKGSFSTLEIQRTEQGDSAMYLCASSPPASRETQYFGPGTRLLVL.

The rearrangement joins TRBV7-6 to TRBJ1-1; no definite D call. CDR1 is SGHVS, CDR2 FNYEAQ, per germline. V was cut by 6 bases and J by 1 base, with 6 bases left in between. CDR3 length: 12 residues. CDR3 sequence (DNA): TGTGCCAGCAGGATGGGGAACACTGAAGCTTTCTTT. It codes for CASRMGNTEAFF.

The chain couples TRBV6-6 to TRBJ1-2, with a possible D match to TRBD1 (6 bases). Germline loops: CDR1 MNHNY, CDR2 SVGAGI (reference sequence). Trimming removed 6 bases from V and 8 bases from J, with 22 bases in between. The CDR3 runs 15 residues. In nucleotides, the CDR3 is TGTGCCAGCAGCCCCCACCCCACAGGGAGGGAAGGCTACACCTTC. Translation gives CASSPHPTGREGYTF.

This sequence joins TRBV7-9 and TRBJ1-1; D is unresolved. CDR3 length equals 14 residues. V lost 1 base, J lost 3 bases, and 9 bases lay in between. Germline V gene data show CDR1 as SEHNR and CDR2 as FQNEAQ (reference sequence). The CDR3 nucleotides read TGTGCCAGCAGCTTAGTGGGAGTAGACACTGAAGCTTTCTTT. Translation: CASSLVGVDTEAFF.

V gene TRBV27 combines with J gene TRBJ2-7, with 7 bases fitting TRBD1. After removal of 6 bases from V and 2 bases from J, the junction contained 10 bases not matched to a gene. Germline V gives CDR1 MNHEY, CDR2 SMNVEV (reference sequence). This CDR3 contains 15 residues. CDR3 residues: CASSPGRGIPYEQYV. The CDR3 DNA follows: TGTGCCAGCAGCCCAGGCAGGGGGATTCCCTACGAGCAGTACGTC.

This chain links TRBV6-2 or TRBV6-3 with TRBJ1-2; 8 bases are shared with TRBD1. V lost 6 bases and J lost 6; bases outside the gene matches: 15. The CDR3 length is 16 residues. CDR1 and CDR2 (germline): MNHEY, SVGEGT. This chain's CDR3 is CASSYGPHDRGHGYTF. In DNA, the CDR3 is TGTGCCAGCAGCTATGGACCCCACGACAGGGGCCATGGCTACACCTTC.

The J gene is TRBJ2-6, the V gene TRBV13; the D gene is possibly TRBD2 (7 bases). Trimming left V 5 bases short and J 2 bases short, with 16 bases between. The CDR3 covers 17 residues. Germline lookup yields CDR1 PRHDT and CDR2 FYEKMQ (reference sequence). The CDR3 nucleotides read TGTGCCAGCAGCCCGGCCGGGGGGCTCGCTGGGGCCAACGTCCTGACTTTC. Encoded protein: CASSPAGGLAGANVLTF.

The genes are TRBV6-5 and TRBJ2-7; a possible D gene is TRBD2 (6 bases). There are 14 residues in the CDR3. Germline CDR1 MNHEY, CDR2 SVGAGI. Trimming removed 6 bases at V and 4 bases at J, with 16 bases between. The CDR3 sequence: CASSLTSSGYEQYV. CDR3 in DNA: TGTGCCAGCAGCCTCACTAGCTCCGGGTACGAGCAGTACGTC.

The chain joins TRBV6-6 to TRBJ2-1; D may be TRBD2 (6 bases). In germline, CDR1 is MNHNY, CDR2 SVGAGI (reference sequence). V was shortened by 4 bases and J by 0 bases, with 16 bases between the two germline ends. This CDR3 comprises 17 residues. The CDR3 here is CASSFPPGGSSYNEQFF. CDR3 bases: TGTGCCAGCAGTTTCCCACCCGGGGGAAGCTCCTACAATGAGCAGTTCTTC.

This clonotype was observed a handful of times. The CDR3 sequence is CASSPGTGRQPQHF. The CDR3 DNA reads TGTGCCAGCAGCCCGGGGACAGGGCGGCAGCCCCAGCATTTT. The chain has TRBV12-3 or TRBV12-4 and TRBJ1-5; 9 bases match TRBD1. Trimming at V came to 6 bases and at J to 7 bases, leaving 7 bases not matched to a gene. CDR3 length equals 14 residues.

The chain couples TRBV10-3 to TRBJ2-7; tentative D call: TRBD2 (6 bases). Per the germline V gene, CDR1 is ENHRY and CDR2 is SYGVKD. There are 15 residues in the CDR3. Between the trimmed V and J ends, which lost 4 bases and 4 bases, there was a span of 17 bases. The CDR3 reads CAISAVGPRGYEQYV. CDR3 bases: TGTGCCATCAGTGCAGTCGGCCCACGGGGGTACGAGCAGTACGTC.

This clonotype was counted once. This chain joins TRBV4-2 and TRBJ1-1; D may be TRBD1 (5 bases). Germline values: CDR1 LGHNA, CDR2 YNFKEQ. V lost 3 bases and J 3 bases, leaving 14 bases between the germline ends. This CDR3 is 15 amino acids long. DNA for the CDR3: TGTGCCAGCAGCCAGACCAGGGAGACCTACACTGAAGCTTTCTTT. The encoded protein is CASSQTRETYTEAFF.

This clonotype was seen more than once but under ten times. V gene TRBV7-9 combines with J gene TRBJ1-1, with D unresolved. CDR1 and CDR2 (germline): SEHNR, FQNEAQ (reference sequence). The ends were cut back, 5 bases at V and 5 bases at J, with 15 bases in the middle. The CDR3 length is 14 residues. The CDR3 DNA sequence: TGTGCCAGCAGCCCGACTTCCCGAGAGACTGAAGCTTTCTTT. It translates to CASSPTSRETEAFF.

The chain carries TRBV19 and TRBJ1-1, with D tentatively TRBD1 (6 bases). CDR3 length: 14 amino acids. Germline V gene lookup returns CDR1 LNHDA and CDR2 SQIVND (reference sequence). The V end lost 10 bases, the J end lost 1 base, and 16 bases lay between the germline ends. The CDR3 is CATTLGGANTEAFF. The DNA for the CDR3 is TGTGCCACAACCTTGGGGGGGGCGAACACTGAAGCTTTCTTT.

V usage is TRBV7-6 and J usage is TRBJ2-7; D call uncertain. V was trimmed by 5 bases and J by 7 bases, leaving 15 bases between them. Germline V gives CDR1 SGHVS, CDR2 FNYEAQ. CDR3 size: 13 residues. CDR3 amino acids: CASSPDTPREQYF. The DNA of the CDR3 is TGTGCCAGCAGCCCCGACACGCCTAGGGAGCAGTACTTC.

CDR3 protein: CASWATGGGRGYTF. For the CDR3, the DNA is TGTGCCAGTTGGGCCACAGGGGGCGGAAGAGGCTACACCTTC. J is TRBJ1-2 and V is TRBV12-3 or TRBV12-4; 9 bases line up with TRBD1. V gave up 9 bases and J gave up 8 bases; unmatched junction bases: 13. The length of the CDR3 is 14 residues.

This clonotype was seen only a few times. V gene TRBV20-1 combines with J gene TRBJ2-7, with D maybe TRBD2 (5 bases). This CDR3 contains 12 residues. The germline V gene encodes CDR1 DFQATT and CDR2 SNEGSKA (reference sequence). Trimming took 5 bases from V and 4 from J, leaving 12 bases between them. In DNA form, the CDR3 reads TGCAGTGCTCATTACGGGGATTACGAGCAGTACTTC. Translating gives CSAHYGDYEQYF.

This clonotype was counted a single time. This sequence joins TRBV7-3 and TRBJ1-2; the D is unclear. The V end was cut by 5 bases, the J end by 6 bases, with 22 bases between. The germline V gene encodes CDR1 SGHTA and CDR2 FQGTGA. There are 16 residues in the CDR3. The CDR3 loop is CASSTRSQTGIHGYTF. The CDR3, as DNA: TGTGCCAGCAGCACACGCAGTCAGACGGGGATCCATGGCTACACCTTC.

This rearrangement joins TRBV7-9 to TRBJ1-5; D call uncertain. This CDR3 comprises 17 residues. The germline V and J ends were trimmed by 5 bases and 0 bases, with 17 bases remaining between them. Germline CDR1 reads SEHNR; CDR2 reads FQNEAQ (reference sequence). CDR3 sequence reads: CASSAATGSASNQPQHF. CDR3 DNA: TGTGCCAGCAGCGCCGCCACGGGGTCGGCTAGCAATCAGCCCCAGCATTTT.

The table lists this clonotype with many counts. The rearrangement links TRBV19 to TRBJ2-7, with 8 bases aligning to TRBD1. Germline assignment: CDR1 LNHDA and CDR2 SQIVND (reference sequence). J was trimmed by 0 bases and V by 9 bases; bases with no gene match: 4. This CDR3 is built from 13 residues. CDR3 bases: TGTGCCAGCAGCACAGGGGGCTCCTACGAGCAGTACTTC. Translating gives CASSTGGSYEQYF. Together with reference TRBV19 and TRBJ2-7, the CDR3 gives the full variable domain: DGGITQSPKYLFRKEGQNVTLSCEQNLNHDAMYWYRQDPGQGLRLIYYSQIVNDFQKGDIAEGYSVSREKKESFPLTVTSAQKNPTAFYLCASSTGGSYEQYFGPGTRLTVT.

The V call is TRBV6-1, the J call TRBJ1-2; TRBD1 agrees at 8 bases. Trimming cost V 6 bases and J 4 bases; bases outside gene matches: 10. The germline V gene has CDR1 MNHNS and CDR2 SASEGT. This CDR3 spans 15 amino acids. The CDR3 is CASSARQGPLYGYTF. DNA for the CDR3: TGTGCCAGCAGCGCACGACAGGGGCCACTCTATGGCTACACCTTC.

As for this clonotype: One end of the junction does not line up with germline, which may come from a read error. V gene TRBV12-5 combines with J gene TRBJ1-1; D is undetermined. This CDR3 is built from 15 residues. Germline CDR1 is LGHNT and CDR2 is FRNRAP. CDR3 amino acids: CVSGLHRGLDTEAFF. CDR3 sequence (DNA): TGTGTTAGTGGTCTCCATCGAGGATTGGACACTGAAGCTTTCTTT.

This clonotype has at least ten counts. The V call is TRBV7-8, the J call TRBJ1-2; D is ambiguous. CDR3 length equals 12 residues. Between the trimmed V and J ends, which lost 7 bases and 2 bases, there was a span of 8 bases. From germline, CDR1 is SGHVS and CDR2 FQNEAQ. CDR3 DNA sequence: TGTGCCAGCACCCCGGGGAACTATGGCTACACCTTC. It is translated as CASTPGNYGYTF.

This clonotype was detected ten times or more. The chain links TRBV7-2 to TRBJ2-3; D is ambiguous. This CDR3 has 17 amino acids. The V gene's germline CDR1 is SGHTA and CDR2 FQGNSA. Trimming removed 2 bases from V and 1 base from J, with 16 bases in between. The CDR3 reads CASSLPNRAPGTDTQYF. CDR3 in DNA: TGTGCCAGCAGCTTACCTAATCGAGCCCCTGGCACAGATACGCAGTATTTT. Full variable domain (rest looked up from reference TRBV7-2 and TRBJ2-3): GAGVSQSPSNKVTEKGKDVELRCDPISGHTALYWYRQSLGQGLEFLIYFQGNSAPDKSGLPSDRFSAERTGGSVSTLTIQRTQQEDSAVYLCASSLPNRAPGTDTQYFGPGTRLTVL.

The gene calls are TRBV6-6 and TRBJ2-3; the D gene is possibly TRBD1 (6 bases). Germline CDR1 reads MNHNY; CDR2 reads SVGAGI (reference sequence). The length of the CDR3 is 15 residues. V was cut by 1 base and J by 1 base, with 9 bases left in between. Written as DNA, the CDR3 is TGTGCCAGCAGTTACTATAGACAGGGCACAGATACGCAGTATTTT. This codes for CASSYYRQGTDTQYF.

The rearrangement uses TRBV27 and TRBJ2-2; no reliable D call. Germline loops: CDR1 MNHEY, CDR2 SMNVEV (reference sequence). The CDR3 runs 15 residues. The V and J ends lost 2 bases and 5 bases respectively, with 12 bases between them. In DNA form, the CDR3 reads TGTGCCAGCAGTTTAACTAAGTTGTTGACCGGGGAGCTGTTTTTT. Translation: CASSLTKLLTGELFF.